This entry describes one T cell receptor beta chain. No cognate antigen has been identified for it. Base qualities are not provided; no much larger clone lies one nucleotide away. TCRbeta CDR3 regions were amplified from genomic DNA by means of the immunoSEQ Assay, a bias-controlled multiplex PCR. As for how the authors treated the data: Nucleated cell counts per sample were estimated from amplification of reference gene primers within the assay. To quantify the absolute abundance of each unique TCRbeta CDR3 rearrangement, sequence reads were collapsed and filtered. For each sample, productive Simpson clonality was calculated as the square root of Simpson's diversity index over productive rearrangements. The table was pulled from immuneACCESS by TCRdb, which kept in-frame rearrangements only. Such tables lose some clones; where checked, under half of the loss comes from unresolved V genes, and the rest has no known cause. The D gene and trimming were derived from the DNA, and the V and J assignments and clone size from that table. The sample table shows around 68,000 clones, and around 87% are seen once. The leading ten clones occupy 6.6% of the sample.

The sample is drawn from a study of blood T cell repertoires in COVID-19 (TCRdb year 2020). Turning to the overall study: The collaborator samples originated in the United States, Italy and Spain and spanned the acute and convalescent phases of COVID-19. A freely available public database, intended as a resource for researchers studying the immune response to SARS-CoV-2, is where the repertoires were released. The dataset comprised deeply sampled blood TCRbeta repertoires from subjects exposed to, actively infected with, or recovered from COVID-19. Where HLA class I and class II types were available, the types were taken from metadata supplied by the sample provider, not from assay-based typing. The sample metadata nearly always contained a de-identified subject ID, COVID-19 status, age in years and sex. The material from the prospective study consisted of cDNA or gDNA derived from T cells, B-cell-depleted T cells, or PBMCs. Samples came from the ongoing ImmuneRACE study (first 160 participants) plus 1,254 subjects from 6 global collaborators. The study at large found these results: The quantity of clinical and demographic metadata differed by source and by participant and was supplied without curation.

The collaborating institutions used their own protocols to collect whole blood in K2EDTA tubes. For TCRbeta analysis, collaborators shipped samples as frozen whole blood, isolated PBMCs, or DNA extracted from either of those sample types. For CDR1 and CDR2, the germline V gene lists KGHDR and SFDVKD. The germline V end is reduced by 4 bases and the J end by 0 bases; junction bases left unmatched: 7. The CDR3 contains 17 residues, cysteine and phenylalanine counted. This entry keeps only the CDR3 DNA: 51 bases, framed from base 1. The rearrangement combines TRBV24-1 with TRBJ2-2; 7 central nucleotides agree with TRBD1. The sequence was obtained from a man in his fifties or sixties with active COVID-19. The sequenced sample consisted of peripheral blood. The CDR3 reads CATSDLQGTANTGELFF. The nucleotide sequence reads TGTGCCACCAGTGACCTACAGGGGACCGCGAACACCGGGGAGCTGTTTTTT.